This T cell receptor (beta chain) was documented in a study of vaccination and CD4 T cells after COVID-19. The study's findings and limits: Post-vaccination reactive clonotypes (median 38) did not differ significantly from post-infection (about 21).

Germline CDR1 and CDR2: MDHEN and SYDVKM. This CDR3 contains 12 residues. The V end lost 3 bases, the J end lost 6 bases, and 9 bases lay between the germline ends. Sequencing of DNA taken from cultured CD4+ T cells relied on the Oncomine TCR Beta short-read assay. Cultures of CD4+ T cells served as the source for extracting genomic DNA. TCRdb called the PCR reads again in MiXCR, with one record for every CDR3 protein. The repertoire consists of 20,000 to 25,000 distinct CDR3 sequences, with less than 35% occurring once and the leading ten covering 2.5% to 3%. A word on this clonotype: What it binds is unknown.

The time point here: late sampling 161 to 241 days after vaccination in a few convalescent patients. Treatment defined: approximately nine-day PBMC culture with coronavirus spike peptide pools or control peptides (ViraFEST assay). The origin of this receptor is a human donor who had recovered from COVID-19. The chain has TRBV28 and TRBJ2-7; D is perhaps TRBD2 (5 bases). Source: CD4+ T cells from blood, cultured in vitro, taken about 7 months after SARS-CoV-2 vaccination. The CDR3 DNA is TGTGCCAGCAGTTTCGGGGATTTCGAGCAGTACTTC. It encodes CASSFGDFEQYF.